Sequencing of this TCR beta chain was carried out in a study of PD-1 blockade in classical Hodgkin lymphoma (dated by TCRdb to about 2020). Study-wide context: To define a peripheral blood immune signature of response to PD-1 blockade in classical Hodgkin lymphoma, the study combined TCR beta sequencing with CyTOF. Broad study findings and their caveats: The study was restricted to a single clinical trial cohort, and the causes of repertoire differences, possibly disease activity or prior therapy, were left undefined. Newly diagnosed patients were reported to have lower baseline TCR diversity than healthy donors, and relapsed/refractory patients were reported to have lower baseline TCR diversity still.

This specimen's time point label, interpreted: newly diagnosed, previously untreated cHL patient sample. To serve as a comparison group for the relapsed/refractory trial patients, PBMCs were sequenced from patients with newly diagnosed, previously untreated classical Hodgkin lymphoma. Peripheral blood was collected in 8 mL Vacutainer Cell Preparation Tubes, from which PBMCs were isolated by centrifugation and then cryopreserved. The Qiagen DNeasy kit was used to extract genomic DNA from unsorted PBMCs and from the negatively selected CD4+ and CD8+ fractions. TCR beta CDR3 regions were subjected to amplification by immunoSEQ multiplex PCR with primers that anneal to V and J segments. A synthetic immune receptor repertoire was used to minimize amplification bias, and any remaining bias was removed computationally after sequencing. Per the source publication's procedure: Repertoire diversity was quantified as the Shannon entropy index using custom Python scripts. Unsorted, CD4+ and CD8+ repertoires were examined separately, except in combined analyses, for which CD4+ and CD8+ sequences were merged in silico. Held by TCRdb, this immuneACCESS table contains in-frame sequences only and omits some clones. Under half of the omission traces to an unresolved V gene where checked; the cause of the rest is unknown. V and J calls and clone size are given by that table; D and trimming were obtained from the DNA. The sample table holds roughly 70,000 clones, of which over 90% were seen once. The ten largest clones add up to over 2.5% of the sample.

On this clone: Its antigen is currently not known. No base-level quality is on record; no much larger clone is a single base apart.

The origin of this receptor is a human donor with classical Hodgkin lymphoma. The sample consisted of peripheral blood mononuclear cells (PBMCs).

Read as DNA, the sequence is TGTGCCAGCAGCCCCCAACCCGGGGGGCTGGTGAACACTGAAGCTTTCTTT. Translated, this is CASSPQPGGLVNTEAFF. This chain is built from TRBV5-5 and TRBJ1-1; TRBD1 could be the D gene, as 6 bases match. As encoded in the germline V gene (reference sequence), CDR1 is SGHKS while CDR2 is YYEKEE. From cysteine to phenylalanine, the CDR3 is 17 amino acids long. The entry retains the CDR3 DNA only, 51 bases that are in frame from base 1. Between the V and J ends, shortened by 4 bases and 0 bases respectively, the junction contains 19 bases.